The 3 T cell receptor beta chains reported below all come from one sample, sequenced in a study of response to subunit inactivated influenza vaccine (dated by TCRdb to about 2018). The method was RT-PCR. The data were produced on an Illumina HiSeq 2500. In-frame beta chains were kept once TCRdb had trimmed the public reads at Q25 with fastp and called clones with MiXCR. Each entry is one CDR3 protein sequence, shown with its most common DNA and genes. For this sample the table gives 700,000 to 900,000 distinct CDR3 sequences, of which approximately 21% were detected only once. The ten largest make up 10% of the sample. The input for sequencing was PBMCs from blood, taken 4 to 6 days after vaccination. All receptors come from a man aged 45-60 years who received an inactivated influenza vaccine. Donor details come from another sample of the same person, matched by shared clones.

This chain joins TRBV3-1 and TRBJ1-2, with no clear D. Germline CDR1 is LGHDT and CDR2 is YNNKEL (reference sequence). Trimming left V 0 bases short and J 5 bases short, with 4 bases between. CDR3 size: 12 residues. The CDR3 DNA sequence: TGTGCCAGCAGCCAAGAACAATATGGCTACACCTTC. Its protein is CASSQEQYGYTF.

In this sample, this clonotype turned up a few times. The V gene is TRBV11-2, the J gene TRBJ2-1, with 7 bases aligning to TRBD2. Germline CDR1 is SGHAT and CDR2 is FQNNGV. The CDR3 is 15 amino acids. With 2 bases clipped from V and 7 bases from J, the junction kept 8 bases outside the gene matches. The CDR3: CASSLTAGLGNEQFF. The CDR3 DNA is TGTGCCAGCAGCTTAACAGCGGGGTTGGGGAATGAGCAGTTCTTC.

This chain's CDR3 is CASSRAGGPNQPQHF. CDR3 in DNA: TGCGCCAGCAGCCGGGCCGGGGGACCCAATCAGCCCCAGCATTTT. This sequence joins TRBV5-1 and TRBJ1-5; TRBD1 is a possible D gene (5 bases). Germline V gene sequence: CDR1 SGHRS, CDR2 YFSETQ. V lost 4 bases and J 3 bases, leaving 14 bases between the germline ends. The CDR3 totals 15 residues.